The rows below give T cell receptor beta chains drawn from one sample of a study of blood T cells in healthy people across ages. A single record per CDR3 protein comes from TCRdb applying MiXCR to the 5' RACE reads. In the table there are approximately 900,000 distinct CDR3 sequences, about 48% of which are singletons. The sequenced material came from blood. These receptors all come from a man between 25 and 39 years old in good health. The CDR3 runs from the conserved cysteine through the conserved F or W. The D gene is left open where the match is weak. Only part of the rows carry a size: once, few, many, or a class if the clone is expanded.

D gene: TRBD1
V gene: TRBV7-9
clone size: -
J gene: TRBJ1-1
CDR3 protein: CASSTRDREGTEAFF
CDR3 DNA: TGTGCCAGCAGCACCCGGGACAGGGAGGGCACTGAAGCTTTCTTT

D gene: -
V gene: TRBV6-1
clone size: -
J gene: TRBJ1-2
CDR3 protein: CASSARRGGDYGYTF
CDR3 DNA: TGTGCCAGCAGTGCAAGGAGAGGGGGGGACTATGGCTACACCTTC

D gene: -
V gene: TRBV3-1
clone size: -
J gene: TRBJ1-2
CDR3 protein: CASSQGIGSRINYGYTF
CDR3 DNA: TGTGCCAGCAGCCAAGGTATCGGGTCCCGAATCAACTATGGCTACACCTTC

D gene: -
V gene: TRBV29-1
clone size: -
J gene: TRBJ2-5
CDR3 protein: CSVTFEGTRGTQYF
CDR3 DNA: TGCAGCGTCACCTTTGAGGGGACACGTGGGACCCAGTACTTC

D gene: -
V gene: TRBV12-3/TRBV12-4
clone size: few
J gene: TRBJ2-3
CDR3 protein: CASSWGADTQYF
CDR3 DNA: TGTGCCAGCAGTTGGGGGGCAGATACGCAGTATTTT

D gene: -
V gene: TRBV6-5
clone size: -
J gene: TRBJ1-4
CDR3 protein: CASSPNGFPNEKLFF
CDR3 DNA: TGTGCCAGCAGCCCTAATGGGTTCCCTAATGAAAAACTGTTTTTT

D gene: -
V gene: TRBV4-3
clone size: many
J gene: TRBJ2-5
CDR3 protein: CASSQGTYQETQYF
CDR3 DNA: TGCGCCAGCAGCCAGGGGACGTACCAAGAGACCCAGTACTTC

D gene: TRBD1
V gene: TRBV29-1
clone size: -
J gene: TRBJ2-7
CDR3 protein: CSVETTGGYEQYF
CDR3 DNA: TGCAGCGTGGAAACGACAGGGGGCTACGAGCAGTACTTC

D gene: -
V gene: TRBV28
clone size: few
J gene: TRBJ2-4
CDR3 protein: CASSLGVDIQYF
CDR3 DNA: TGTGCCAGCAGTTTAGGGGTAGACATTCAGTACTTC

D gene: -
V gene: TRBV2
clone size: -
J gene: TRBJ2-4
CDR3 protein: CASKAGNIQYF
CDR3 DNA: TGTGCCAGCAAGGCAGGAAACATTCAGTACTTC

D gene: -
V gene: TRBV18
clone size: -
J gene: TRBJ2-5
CDR3 protein: CASSPPGRSYKQYF
CDR3 DNA: TGTGCCAGCTCACCGCCGGGACGGAGCTACAAGCAGTACTTC

D gene: TRBD1
V gene: TRBV7-8
clone size: -
J gene: TRBJ2-7
CDR3 protein: CASSLDWGQGLWEQYF
CDR3 DNA: TGTGCCAGCAGCTTAGATTGGGGACAGGGGCTATGGGAGCAGTACTTC

D gene: -
V gene: TRBV2
clone size: once
J gene: TRBJ2-1
CDR3 protein: CASSEGQDPGGDEQFF
CDR3 DNA: TGTGCCAGCAGTGAAGGGCAGGATCCGGGCGGTGATGAGCAGTTCTTC

D gene: -
V gene: TRBV20-1
clone size: -
J gene: TRBJ1-4
CDR3 protein: CSARDGATNEKLFF
CDR3 DNA: TGCAGTGCGCGGGACGGTGCAACTAATGAAAAACTGTTTTTT

D gene: -
V gene: TRBV5-5
clone size: many
J gene: TRBJ2-1
CDR3 protein: CASESAYNEQFF
CDR3 DNA: TGTGCCAGTGAGTCAGCCTACAATGAGCAGTTCTTC

D gene: TRBD2
V gene: TRBV20-1
clone size: -
J gene: TRBJ2-3
CDR3 protein: CSAERASGGDADTQYF
CDR3 DNA: TGCAGTGCCGAGCGGGCTAGCGGGGGGGACGCAGATACGCAGTATTTT

D gene: -
V gene: TRBV20-1
clone size: few
J gene: TRBJ2-5
CDR3 protein: CSARTGQDSGEQYF
CDR3 DNA: TGCAGTGCTAGAACAGGGCAAGATTCGGGTGAGCAGTACTTC

D gene: -
V gene: TRBV14
clone size: -
J gene: TRBJ2-1
CDR3 protein: CASSQAGAENEQFF
CDR3 DNA: TGTGCCAGCAGCCAAGCGGGTGCGGAGAATGAGCAGTTCTTC

D gene: TRBD2
V gene: TRBV12-3/TRBV12-4
clone size: -
J gene: TRBJ2-3
CDR3 protein: CASSSGTSGGPLEDTQYF
CDR3 DNA: TGTGCCAGCAGTTCCGGGACTAGCGGGGGCCCGCTCGAAGATACGCAGTATTTT

D gene: TRBD1
V gene: TRBV30
clone size: -
J gene: TRBJ2-4
CDR3 protein: CAWGAGTGASWNIQYF
CDR3 DNA: TGTGCCTGGGGAGCCGGGACAGGGGCCTCGTGGAACATTCAGTACTTC

D gene: -
V gene: TRBV5-1
clone size: -
J gene: TRBJ1-4
CDR3 protein: CASSERDGTNEKLFF
CDR3 DNA: TGCGCCAGCAGCGAACGGGACGGAACTAATGAAAAACTGTTTTTT

D gene: -
V gene: TRBV20-1
clone size: -
J gene: TRBJ2-3
CDR3 protein: CSARDLGQVTTDTQYF
CDR3 DNA: TGCAGTGCTAGAGATCTAGGACAAGTGACCACAGATACGCAGTATTTT

D gene: -
V gene: TRBV20-1
clone size: -
J gene: TRBJ2-5
CDR3 protein: CSASPGGRETQYF
CDR3 DNA: TGCAGTGCTAGTCCCGGCGGACGGGAGACCCAGTACTTC

D gene: -
V gene: TRBV4-2
clone size: many
J gene: TRBJ2-7
CDR3 protein: CASSQDQAGYEQYF
CDR3 DNA: TGTGCCAGCAGCCAAGATCAGGCGGGCTACGAGCAGTACTTC

D gene: TRBD2
V gene: TRBV4-1
clone size: -
J gene: TRBJ2-7
CDR3 protein: CASSQAGRGVSYEQYF
CDR3 DNA: TGCGCCAGCAGCCAAGCCGGACGGGGGGTCTCCTACGAGCAGTACTTC

D gene: -
V gene: TRBV18
clone size: -
J gene: TRBJ2-5
CDR3 protein: CASSPPGTGVETQYF
CDR3 DNA: TGTGCCAGCTCACCTCCCGGGACGGGTGTGGAGACCCAGTACTTC

D gene: -
V gene: TRBV6-5
clone size: few
J gene: TRBJ1-2
CDR3 protein: CASRRMARLKSYGYTF
CDR3 DNA: TGTGCCAGCAGACGGATGGCACGCTTAAAGTCCTATGGCTACACCTTC

D gene: -
V gene: TRBV12-3/TRBV12-4
clone size: -
J gene: TRBJ1-4
CDR3 protein: CASSLAGTVGKKLFF
CDR3 DNA: TGTGCCAGCAGTTTAGCCGGGACGGTTGGGAAAAAACTGTTTTTT

D gene: -
V gene: TRBV27
clone size: -
J gene: TRBJ2-1
CDR3 protein: CASGRQGSHEQFF
CDR3 DNA: TGTGCCAGCGGGCGGCAGGGCTCCCATGAGCAGTTCTTC

D gene: -
V gene: TRBV9
clone size: many
J gene: TRBJ2-3
CDR3 protein: CASSVSPTDTQYF
CDR3 DNA: TGTGCCAGCAGCGTAAGTCCCACAGATACGCAGTATTTT

D gene: -
V gene: TRBV5-1
clone size: -
J gene: TRBJ2-3
CDR3 protein: CASSRGDGNTDTQYF
CDR3 DNA: TGCGCCAGCAGCCGCGGCGACGGGAACACAGATACGCAGTATTTT

D gene: -
V gene: TRBV3-1
clone size: many
J gene: TRBJ2-7
CDR3 protein: CASSPPTRPYEQYF
CDR3 DNA: TGTGCCAGCAGCCCCCCCACTAGGCCCTACGAGCAGTACTTC

D gene: -
V gene: TRBV5-1
clone size: -
J gene: TRBJ1-2
CDR3 protein: CASSMTENYGYTF
CDR3 DNA: TGCGCCAGCAGCATGACAGAGAACTATGGCTACACCTTC

D gene: -
V gene: TRBV9
clone size: few
J gene: TRBJ2-7
CDR3 protein: CASNRDNYEQYF
CDR3 DNA: TGTGCCAGCAATAGGGACAACTACGAGCAGTACTTC

D gene: -
V gene: TRBV7-8
clone size: -
J gene: TRBJ1-1
CDR3 protein: CASSPTAGEAFF
CDR3 DNA: TGTGCCAGCAGCCCAACGGCCGGGGAAGCTTTCTTT

D gene: TRBD2
V gene: TRBV7-3
clone size: many
J gene: TRBJ2-1
CDR3 protein: CASSSSGGLTYNEQFF
CDR3 DNA: TGTGCCAGCAGCTCTAGCGGGGGGCTTACCTACAATGAGCAGTTCTTC

D gene: -
V gene: TRBV3-1
clone size: -
J gene: TRBJ2-1
CDR3 protein: CASSPASEGANEQFF
CDR3 DNA: TGTGCCAGCAGCCCTGCTAGCGAGGGGGCGAATGAACAGTTCTTC

D gene: -
V gene: TRBV28
clone size: -
J gene: TRBJ1-2
CDR3 protein: CASIPTNREGYGYTF
CDR3 DNA: TGTGCCAGCATCCCAACTAACAGGGAGGGCTATGGCTACACCTTC

D gene: TRBD2
V gene: TRBV18
clone size: -
J gene: TRBJ2-1
CDR3 protein: CASSTGGSNEQFF
CDR3 DNA: TGTGCCAGCTCCACGGGGGGGTCAAATGAGCAGTTCTTC

D gene: -
V gene: TRBV6-1
clone size: -
J gene: TRBJ1-1
CDR3 protein: CASSEGRNCEAFF
CDR3 DNA: TGTGCCAGCAGTGAAGGCAGAAACTGTGAAGCTTTCTTT

D gene: TRBD2
V gene: TRBV18
clone size: few
J gene: TRBJ2-5
CDR3 protein: CASSPWALAGEETQYF
CDR3 DNA: TGTGCCAGCTCACCATGGGCGCTAGCGGGGGAAGAGACCCAGTACTTC

D gene: TRBD1
V gene: TRBV29-1
clone size: once
J gene: TRBJ2-5
CDR3 protein: CSVQGEQHGFGQYF
CDR3 DNA: TGCAGCGTTCAGGGGGAACAGCACGGATTTGGGCAGTACTTC

D gene: -
V gene: TRBV6-4
clone size: -
J gene: TRBJ2-2
CDR3 protein: CASSDKNTGELFF
CDR3 DNA: TGTGCCAGCAGTGACAAAAACACCGGGGAGCTGTTTTTT

D gene: -
V gene: TRBV9
clone size: -
J gene: TRBJ2-5
CDR3 protein: CASSVGGTETQYF
CDR3 DNA: TGTGCCAGCAGCGTAGGGGGGACGGAGACCCAGTACTTC

D gene: TRBD2
V gene: TRBV27
clone size: -
J gene: TRBJ2-3
CDR3 protein: CASNPTRTSGSTDTQYF
CDR3 DNA: TGTGCCAGCAACCCTACCCGGACTAGCGGAAGCACAGATACGCAGTATTTT

D gene: -
V gene: TRBV12-3/TRBV12-4
clone size: -
J gene: TRBJ1-4
CDR3 protein: CASSLVQGGGWEATNEKLFF
CDR3 DNA: TGTGCCAGCAGTTTAGTTCAGGGCGGGGGATGGGAGGCAACTAATGAAAAACTGTTTTTT

D gene: -
V gene: TRBV9
clone size: few
J gene: TRBJ2-5
CDR3 protein: CASSVGAETQYF
CDR3 DNA: TGTGCCAGCAGCGTGGGGGCAGAGACCCAGTACTTC

D gene: TRBD2
V gene: TRBV3-1
clone size: -
J gene: TRBJ2-3
CDR3 protein: CASSRTSQDTQYF
CDR3 DNA: TGTGCCAGCAGCCGGACTAGTCAGGATACGCAGTATTTT

D gene: TRBD1
V gene: TRBV20-1
clone size: -
J gene: TRBJ2-3
CDR3 protein: CSAYRGFQDTQYF
CDR3 DNA: TGCAGTGCTTACAGGGGTTTCCAAGATACGCAGTATTTT

D gene: -
V gene: TRBV20-1
clone size: -
J gene: TRBJ2-7
CDR3 protein: CSARLSAVSYEQYF
CDR3 DNA: TGCAGTGCTAGGTTAAGTGCCGTCTCCTACGAGCAGTACTTC

D gene: -
V gene: TRBV7-2
clone size: -
J gene: TRBJ2-3
CDR3 protein: CASKDSSSTDTQYF
CDR3 DNA: TGTGCCAGCAAGGACAGTTCTAGCACAGATACGCAGTATTTT